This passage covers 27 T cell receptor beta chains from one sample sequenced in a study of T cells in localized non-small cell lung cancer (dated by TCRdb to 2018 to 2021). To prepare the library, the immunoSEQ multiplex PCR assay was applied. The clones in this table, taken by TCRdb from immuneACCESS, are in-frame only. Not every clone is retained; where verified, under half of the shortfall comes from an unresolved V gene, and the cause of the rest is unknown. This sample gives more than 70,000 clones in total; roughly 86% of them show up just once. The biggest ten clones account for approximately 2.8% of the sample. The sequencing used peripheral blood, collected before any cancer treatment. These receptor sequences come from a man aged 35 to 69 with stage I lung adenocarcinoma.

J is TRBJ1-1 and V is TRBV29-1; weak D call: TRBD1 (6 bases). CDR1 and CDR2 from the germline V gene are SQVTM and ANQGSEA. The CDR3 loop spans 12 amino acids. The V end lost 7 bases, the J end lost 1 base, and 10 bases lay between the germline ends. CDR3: CSAGGGNTEAFF. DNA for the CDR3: TGCAGCGCTGGAGGGGGGAACACTGAAGCTTTCTTT. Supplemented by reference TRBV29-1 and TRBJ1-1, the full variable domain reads SAVISQKPSRDICQRGTSLTIQCQVDSQVTMMFWYRQQPGQSLTLIATANQGSEATYESGFVIDKFPISRPNLTFSTLTVSNMSPEDSSIYLCSAGGGNTEAFFGQGTRLTVV.

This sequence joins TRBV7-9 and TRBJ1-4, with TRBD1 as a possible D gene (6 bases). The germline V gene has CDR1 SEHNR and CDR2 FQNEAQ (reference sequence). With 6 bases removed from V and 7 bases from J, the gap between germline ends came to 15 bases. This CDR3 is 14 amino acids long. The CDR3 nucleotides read TGTGCCAGCAGTTTTGTGGGGGGCGGTGAAAAACTGTTTTTT. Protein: CASSFVGGGEKLFF.

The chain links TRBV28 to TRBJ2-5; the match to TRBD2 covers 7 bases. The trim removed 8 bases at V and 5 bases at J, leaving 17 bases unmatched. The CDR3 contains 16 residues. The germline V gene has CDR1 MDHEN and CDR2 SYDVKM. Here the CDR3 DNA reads TGTGCCAGCCAGAAGTTGGCAGCGGGGCTTCTGGAGACCCAGTACTTC. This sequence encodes CASQKLAAGLLETQYF.

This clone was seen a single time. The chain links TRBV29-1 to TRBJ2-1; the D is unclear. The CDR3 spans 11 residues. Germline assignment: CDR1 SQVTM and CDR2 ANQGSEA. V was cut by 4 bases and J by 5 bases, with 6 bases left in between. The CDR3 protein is CSVGRHNEQFF. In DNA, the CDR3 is TGCAGCGTTGGCAGACACAATGAGCAGTTCTTC.

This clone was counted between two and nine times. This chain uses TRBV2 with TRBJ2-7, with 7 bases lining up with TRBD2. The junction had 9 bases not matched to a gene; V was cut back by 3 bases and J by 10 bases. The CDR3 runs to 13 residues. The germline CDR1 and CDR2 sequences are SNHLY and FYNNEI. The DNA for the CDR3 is TGTGCCAGCAGTGAGGATCAGCTAGCGGTACAGTACTTC. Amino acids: CASSEDQLAVQYF.

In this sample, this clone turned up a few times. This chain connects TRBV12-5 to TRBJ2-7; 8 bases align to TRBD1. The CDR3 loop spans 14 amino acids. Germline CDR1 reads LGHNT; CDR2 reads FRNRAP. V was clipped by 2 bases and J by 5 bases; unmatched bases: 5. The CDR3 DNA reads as TGTGCTAGTGGTTTGTCCCAGGGGGCACACGAGCAGTACTTC. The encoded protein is CASGLSQGAHEQYF.

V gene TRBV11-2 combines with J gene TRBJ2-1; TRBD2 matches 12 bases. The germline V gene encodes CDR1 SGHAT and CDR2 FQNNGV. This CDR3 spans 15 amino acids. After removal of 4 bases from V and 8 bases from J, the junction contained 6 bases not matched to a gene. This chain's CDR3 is CASSYSWTSGDEQFF. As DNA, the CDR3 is TGTGCCAGCAGCTATAGTTGGACTAGCGGGGATGAGCAGTTCTTC.

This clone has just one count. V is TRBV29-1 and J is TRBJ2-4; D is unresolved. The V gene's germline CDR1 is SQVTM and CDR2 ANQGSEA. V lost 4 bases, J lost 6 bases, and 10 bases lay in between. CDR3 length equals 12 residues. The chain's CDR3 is CSVATDSNIQYF. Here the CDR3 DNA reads TGCAGCGTTGCCACGGATTCAAACATTCAGTACTTC.

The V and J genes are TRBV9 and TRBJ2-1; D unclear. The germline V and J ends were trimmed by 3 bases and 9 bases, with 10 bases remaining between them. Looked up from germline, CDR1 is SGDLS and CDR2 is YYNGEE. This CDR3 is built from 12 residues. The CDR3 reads CASSGTWGEQFF. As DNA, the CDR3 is TGTGCCAGCAGCGGTACTTGGGGTGAGCAGTTCTTC.

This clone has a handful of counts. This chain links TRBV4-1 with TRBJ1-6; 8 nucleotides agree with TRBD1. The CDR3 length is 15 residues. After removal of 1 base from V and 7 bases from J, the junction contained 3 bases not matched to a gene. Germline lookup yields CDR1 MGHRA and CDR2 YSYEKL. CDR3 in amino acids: CASSQVDRENSPLHF. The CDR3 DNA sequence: TGCGCCAGCAGCCAAGTGGACAGGGAGAATTCACCCCTCCACTTT.

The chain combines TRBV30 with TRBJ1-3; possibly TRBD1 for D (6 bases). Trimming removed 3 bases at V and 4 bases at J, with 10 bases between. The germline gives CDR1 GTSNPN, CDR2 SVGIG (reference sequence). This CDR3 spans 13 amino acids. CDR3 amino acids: CAWSFGQGNTIYF. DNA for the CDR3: TGTGCCTGGAGCTTTGGACAGGGAAACACCATATATTTT.

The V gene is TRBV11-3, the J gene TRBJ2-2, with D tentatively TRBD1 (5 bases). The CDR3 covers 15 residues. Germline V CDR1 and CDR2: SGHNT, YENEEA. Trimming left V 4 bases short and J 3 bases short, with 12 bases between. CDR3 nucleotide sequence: TGTGCCAGCAGCTCCCGAGACAGAGACACCGGGGAGCTGTTTTTT. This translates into CASSSRDRDTGELFF.

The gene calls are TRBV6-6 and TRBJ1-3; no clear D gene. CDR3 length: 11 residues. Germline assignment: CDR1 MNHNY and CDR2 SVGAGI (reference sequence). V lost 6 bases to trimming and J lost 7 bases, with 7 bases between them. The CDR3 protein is CASSPRNTIYF. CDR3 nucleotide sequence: TGTGCCAGCAGCCCCCGGAACACCATATATTTT.

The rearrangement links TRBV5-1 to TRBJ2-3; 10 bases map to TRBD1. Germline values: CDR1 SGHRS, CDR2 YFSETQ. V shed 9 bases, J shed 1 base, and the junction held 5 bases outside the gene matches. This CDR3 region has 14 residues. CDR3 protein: CATGTGDRTDTQYF. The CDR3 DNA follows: TGCGCCACCGGGACAGGGGATCGCACAGATACGCAGTATTTT.

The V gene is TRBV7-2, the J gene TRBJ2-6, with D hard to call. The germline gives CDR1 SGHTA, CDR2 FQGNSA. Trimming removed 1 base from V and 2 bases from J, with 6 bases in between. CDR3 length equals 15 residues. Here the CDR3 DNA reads TGTGCCAGCAGCTTAGAAGGGACTGGGGCCAACGTCCTGACTTTC. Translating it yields CASSLEGTGANVLTF.

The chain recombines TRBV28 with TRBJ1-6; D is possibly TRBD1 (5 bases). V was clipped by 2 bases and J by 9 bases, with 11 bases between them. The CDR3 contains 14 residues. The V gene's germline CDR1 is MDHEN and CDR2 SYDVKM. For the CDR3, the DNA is TGTGCCAGCAGTTTACGTGGGGGTGCTTCACCCCTCCACTTT. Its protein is CASSLRGGASPLHF.

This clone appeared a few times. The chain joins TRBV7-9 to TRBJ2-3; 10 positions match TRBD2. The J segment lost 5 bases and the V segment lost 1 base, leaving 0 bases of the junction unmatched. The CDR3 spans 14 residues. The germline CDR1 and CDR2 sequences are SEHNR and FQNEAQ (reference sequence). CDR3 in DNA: TGTGCCAGCAGCTTAGGACTAGCGGGAGATACGCAGTATTTT. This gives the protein CASSLGLAGDTQYF.

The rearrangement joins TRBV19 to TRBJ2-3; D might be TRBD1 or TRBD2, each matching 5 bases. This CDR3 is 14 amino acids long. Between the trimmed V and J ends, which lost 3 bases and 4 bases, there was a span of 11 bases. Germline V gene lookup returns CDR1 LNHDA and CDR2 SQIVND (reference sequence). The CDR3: CASSMRGSADTQYF. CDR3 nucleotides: TGTGCCAGTAGTATGAGGGGTAGCGCAGATACGCAGTATTTT.

CDR3 bases: TGTGCCAGCAGTGGGAAACGCTACGAGCAGTACTTC. It codes for CASSGKRYEQYF. This chain uses TRBV2 with TRBJ2-7, with unresolved D. V shed 4 bases and J shed 3 bases, with 7 bases lying between them. The CDR3 loop spans 12 amino acids. The germline gives CDR1 SNHLY, CDR2 FYNNEI.

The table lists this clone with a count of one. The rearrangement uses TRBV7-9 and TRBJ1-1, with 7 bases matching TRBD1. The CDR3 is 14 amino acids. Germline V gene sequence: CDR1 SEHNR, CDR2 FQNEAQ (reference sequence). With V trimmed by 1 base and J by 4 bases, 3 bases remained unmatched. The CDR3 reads CASSLEQGSTEAFF. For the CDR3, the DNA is TGTGCCAGCAGCTTAGAACAGGGGAGCACTGAAGCTTTCTTT.

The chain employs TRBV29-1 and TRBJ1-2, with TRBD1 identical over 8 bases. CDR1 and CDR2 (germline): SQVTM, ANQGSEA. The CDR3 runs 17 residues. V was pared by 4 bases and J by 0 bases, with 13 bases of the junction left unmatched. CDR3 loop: CSVVPRDRTPANYGYTF. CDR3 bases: TGCAGCGTTGTGCCCCGGGACAGGACGCCGGCTAACTATGGCTACACCTTC.

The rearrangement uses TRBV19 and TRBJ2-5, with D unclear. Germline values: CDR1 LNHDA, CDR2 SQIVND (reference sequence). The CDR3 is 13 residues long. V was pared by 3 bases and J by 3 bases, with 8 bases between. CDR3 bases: TGTGCCAGTAGTATCTCGAGAGAAGAGACCCAGTACTTC. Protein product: CASSISREETQYF. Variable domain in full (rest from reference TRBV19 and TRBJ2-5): DGGITQSPKYLFRKEGQNVTLSCEQNLNHDAMYWYRQDPGQGLRLIYYSQIVNDFQKGDIAEGYSVSREKKESFPLTVTSAQKNPTAFYLCASSISREETQYFGPGTRLLVL.

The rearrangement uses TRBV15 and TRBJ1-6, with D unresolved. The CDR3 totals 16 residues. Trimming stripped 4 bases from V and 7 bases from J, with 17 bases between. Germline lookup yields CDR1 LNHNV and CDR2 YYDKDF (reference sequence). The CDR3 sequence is CATSTSRRERNSPLHF. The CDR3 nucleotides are TGTGCCACCAGCACGAGCAGGAGGGAGCGGAATTCACCCCTCCACTTT.

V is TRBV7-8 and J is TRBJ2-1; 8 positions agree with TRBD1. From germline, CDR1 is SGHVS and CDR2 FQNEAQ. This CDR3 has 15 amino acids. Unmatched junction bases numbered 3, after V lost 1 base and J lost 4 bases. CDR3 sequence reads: CASSLVGTGYNEQFF. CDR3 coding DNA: TGTGCCAGCAGCTTAGTCGGGACAGGATACAATGAGCAGTTCTTC.

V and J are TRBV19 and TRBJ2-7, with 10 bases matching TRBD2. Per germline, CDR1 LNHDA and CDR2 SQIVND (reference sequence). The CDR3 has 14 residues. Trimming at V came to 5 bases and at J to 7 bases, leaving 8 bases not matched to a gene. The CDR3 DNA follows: TGTGCCAGTAGTTTTAGCGGGAGGTCTCGGGAGCAGTACTTC. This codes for CASSFSGRSREQYF.

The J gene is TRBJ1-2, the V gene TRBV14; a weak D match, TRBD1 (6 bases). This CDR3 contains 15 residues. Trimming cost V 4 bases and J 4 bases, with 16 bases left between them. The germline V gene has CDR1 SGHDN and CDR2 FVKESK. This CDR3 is CASSLLATGRYGYTF. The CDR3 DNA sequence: TGTGCCAGCAGCCTCCTTGCGACAGGACGCTATGGCTACACCTTC.

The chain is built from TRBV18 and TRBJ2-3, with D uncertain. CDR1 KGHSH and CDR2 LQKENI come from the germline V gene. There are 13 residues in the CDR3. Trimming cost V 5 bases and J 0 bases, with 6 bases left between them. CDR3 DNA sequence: TGTGCCAGCTCATTCCCTAGCACAGATACGCAGTATTTT. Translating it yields CASSFPSTDTQYF.